This T cell receptor beta chain was captured in a study of graft-versus-host responses after intestinal transplantation. Study-level information: Isolated intestinal, liver-intestinal, or multivisceral transplants had been given to the recipients. Tacrolimus and steroids were given for two to three years to all recipients after anti-thymocyte globulin induction.

Points on this clone: Its target is not known.

Produced via immunoSEQ multiplex PCR; TCRdb's table is partial and in-frame only. The profile shows more than 65,000 clones, over 75% of them singletons. Points from the study as a whole: Allografts carried high graft-versus-host to host-versus-graft clonal ratios in patients having graft-donor T cell macrochimerism. Recipient-marrow GvH clones were detected, some having first appeared in ileum or blood.

Germline values: CDR1 SGHRS, CDR2 YFSETQ. Trimming cost V 0 bases and J 1 base, with 10 bases left between them. This CDR3 spans 16 amino acids. The sequence derives from a human donor who was the organ donor for an intestinal transplant. The material sequenced was unstimulated CD4+ T cells sorted from spleen or lymph node cells, taken before transplant. The chain joins TRBV5-1 to TRBJ1-4, with a possible D match to TRBD1 (5 bases). CDR3 nucleotide sequence: TGCGCCAGCAGCTTGGTCGGGGGAGGAACTAATGAAAAACTGTTTTTT. It yields the protein CASSLVGGGTNEKLFF.